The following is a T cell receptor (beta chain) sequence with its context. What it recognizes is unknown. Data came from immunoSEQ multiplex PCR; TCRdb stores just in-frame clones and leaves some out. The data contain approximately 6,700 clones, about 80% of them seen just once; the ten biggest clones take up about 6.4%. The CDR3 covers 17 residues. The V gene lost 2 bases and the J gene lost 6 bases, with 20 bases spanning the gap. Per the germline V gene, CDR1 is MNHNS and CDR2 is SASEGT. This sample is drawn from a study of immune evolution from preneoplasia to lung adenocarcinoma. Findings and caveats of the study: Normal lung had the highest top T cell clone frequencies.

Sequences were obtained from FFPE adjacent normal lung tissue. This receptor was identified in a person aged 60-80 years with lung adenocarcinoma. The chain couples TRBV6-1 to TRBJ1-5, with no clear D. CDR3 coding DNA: TGTGCCAGCAGTGAACATCCGACCGGAGTCGATCGTCAGCCCCAGCATTTT. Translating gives CASSEHPTGVDRQPQHF.